These 24 T cell receptor beta chains came from one sample sequenced in a study of human T cells and chemical hapten exposure. One entry per CDR3 protein results from TCRdb running MiXCR on the RACE reads. The sample has 300,000 to 450,000 distinct CDR3 sequences; approximately 5.1% are singletons. The sample's time point: patch test 1, 2 weeks after DPC sensitization. Specified treatment: therapeutic diphenylcyclopropenone sensitization with weekly scalp DPC. The starting material was whole blood, obtained in connection with sensitization to the hapten diphenylcyclopropenone (DPC). Receptors originate from a woman aged 45-65 years with alopecia areata. Some clones in this sample may be carry-over from other donors' samples.

This clonotype was recorded many times. This sequence joins TRBV5-1 and TRBJ2-2; 7 nucleotides line up with TRBD1. Unmatched junction bases numbered 3, after V lost 4 bases and J lost 9 bases. There are 12 residues in the CDR3. CDR1 and CDR2 (germline): SGHRS, YFSETQ. CDR3 sequence: CASSEGARELFF. CDR3 nucleotides: TGCGCCAGCAGCGAGGGGGCCCGGGAGCTGTTTTTT.

This clonotype was seen at least ten times. The germline gene is not matched at one end of the junction; a read error may be the cause. The rearrangement uses TRBV14 and TRBJ1-3, with D perhaps matching TRBD1 (6 bases). Germline-derived CDR1 and CDR2 are SGHDN and FVKESK. The CDR3 is 17 residues long. The CDR3 loop is CASGQGTRAFSGNTIYF. DNA of the CDR3: TGTGCCAGCGGCCAGGGGACACGAGCCTTCTCTGGAAACACCATATATTTT.

The table lists this clonotype with many counts. The V and J genes are TRBV28 and TRBJ2-5; 8 bases map to TRBD1. Trimming at V came to 5 bases and at J to 2 bases, leaving 1 base not matched to a gene. Germline V gives CDR1 MDHEN, CDR2 SYDVKM. This CDR3 spans 13 amino acids. The CDR3 region is CASSTGGQETQYF. The CDR3 bases are TGTGCCAGCAGTACAGGGGGACAAGAGACCCAGTACTTC.

This clonotype was found a few times. The rearrangement links TRBV18 to TRBJ2-1, with TRBD2 matching over 9 bases. CDR1 and CDR2 (germline): KGHSH, LQKENI. V lost 3 bases, J lost 6 bases, and 6 bases stayed unmatched. The CDR3 length is 15 residues. The DNA for the CDR3 is TGTGCCAGCTCACCCGGGACAGCGGGGGGCAATGAGCAGTTCTTC. Amino acids: CASSPGTAGGNEQFF.

This clonotype was observed many times. This chain connects TRBV7-2 to TRBJ2-3, with 14 bases fitting TRBD2. The germline CDR1 and CDR2 sequences are SGHTA and FQGNSA. Trimming at V came to 1 base and at J to 3 bases, leaving 15 bases not matched to a gene. This CDR3 has 21 amino acids. Here the CDR3 DNA reads TGTGCCAGCAGCTTAGGGGTCGGGACTAGCGGGGGACCCGTGGGGACAGATACGCAGTATTTT. Translating gives CASSLGVGTSGGPVGTDTQYF.

The chain carries TRBV29-1 and TRBJ1-2, with 7 positions matching TRBD1. Germline values: CDR1 SQVTM, CDR2 ANQGSEA. The length of the CDR3 is 15 residues. The V gene end was trimmed by 8 bases and the J gene end by 3 bases; junction bases not matched to a gene: 15. CDR3 residues: CSFAGTDVFDYGYTF. In nucleotides, the CDR3 is TGCAGCTTTGCCGGGACAGACGTATTCGACTATGGCTACACCTTC.

The chain carries TRBV20-1 and TRBJ1-2; TRBD1 is a possible D gene (6 bases). Per germline, CDR1 DFQATT and CDR2 SNEGSKA (reference sequence). Trimming removed 7 bases from V and 4 bases from J, with 19 bases in between. This CDR3 region has 14 residues. As DNA, the CDR3 is TGCAGTGTCAGGGACCGGGACACACTCTATGGCTACACCTTC. This gives the protein CSVRDRDTLYGYTF.

This clonotype was seen ten or more times. The J gene is TRBJ1-1, the V gene TRBV29-1; no firm D call. This CDR3 is built from 14 residues. V was pared by 6 bases and J by 0 bases, with 14 bases between. Germline CDR1 is SQVTM and CDR2 is ANQGSEA. The CDR3 is CSVWIELMNTEAFF. DNA of the CDR3: TGCAGCGTCTGGATAGAACTCATGAACACTGAAGCTTTCTTT.

The V and J genes are TRBV20-1 and TRBJ1-1; D not certain. V lost 6 bases and J 5 bases, leaving 10 bases between the germline ends. This CDR3 has 11 amino acids. The germline V gene encodes CDR1 DFQATT and CDR2 SNEGSKA (reference sequence). The CDR3 coding sequence is TGCAGTGCCCTTCCTGGTACTGAAGCTTTCTTT. Translated: CSALPGTEAFF.

This clonotype was counted ten times or more. The rearrangement uses TRBV20-1 and TRBJ2-7, with D possibly being TRBD2 (5 bases). V was cut by 6 bases and J by 2 bases, with 14 bases left in between. Germline loops: CDR1 DFQATT, CDR2 SNEGSKA (reference sequence). The CDR3 loop spans 13 amino acids. CDR3 DNA: TGCAGTGCCCTCCCGTTCGGGACCTACGAGCAGTACTTC. The encoded protein is CSALPFGTYEQYF.

The CDR3 loop is CASFLPDTDTQYF. CDR3 sequence (DNA): TGTGCCAGCTTTCTCCCGGACACAGATACGCAGTATTTT. The V call is TRBV6-2 or TRBV6-3, the J call TRBJ2-3; D is unresolved. Trimming pared 8 bases from V and 2 bases from J, leaving 11 bases between. Germline V gene data show CDR1 as MNHEY and CDR2 as SVGEGT. This CDR3 is built from 13 residues.

At least ten counts were recorded for this clonotype. J is TRBJ2-3 and V is TRBV7-2; D is ambiguous. V dropped 5 bases and J dropped 0 bases, with 9 bases sitting between them. From germline, CDR1 is SGHTA and CDR2 FQGNSA. The CDR3 is made up of 14 amino acids. The CDR3 region is CASSDFGSTDTQYF. The CDR3 DNA reads as TGTGCCAGCAGCGACTTTGGAAGCACAGATACGCAGTATTTT.

In this sample, this clonotype turned up many times. Written as DNA, the CDR3 is TGCAGCGTCTCCGGGAGCTCGAACACCGGGGAGCTGTTTTTT. This encodes CSVSGSSNTGELFF. The chain couples TRBV29-1 to TRBJ2-2, with D possibly matching TRBD2 (6 bases). V lost 6 bases and J lost 0, with 11 bases in between. The CDR3 consists of 14 residues. Looked up from germline, CDR1 is SQVTM and CDR2 is ANQGSEA.

The table lists this clonotype with a few counts. This chain joins TRBV10-3 and TRBJ2-1, with D hard to call. This CDR3 is built from 15 residues. V lost 2 bases and J 0 bases, leaving 8 bases between the germline ends. Germline CDR1 reads ENHRY; CDR2 reads SYGVKD. CDR3 nucleotides: TGTGCCATCAGTGAGAGTGTGAGCTCCTACAATGAGCAGTTCTTC. This sequence encodes CAISESVSSYNEQFF.

The V call is TRBV6-1, the J call TRBJ1-5; D gene uncertain. V was clipped by 4 bases and J by 1 base, with 11 bases between them. Germline V gene data show CDR1 as MNHNS and CDR2 as SASEGT. CDR3 length equals 15 residues. The CDR3 here is CASSAYTGSNQPQHF. The CDR3 DNA reads as TGTGCCAGCAGTGCTTATACCGGGAGCAATCAGCCCCAGCATTTT.

This clonotype was observed at least ten times. This rearrangement joins TRBV29-1 to TRBJ1-5, with TRBD1 identical over 9 bases. The CDR3 is 14 amino acids. Per the germline V gene, CDR1 is SQVTM and CDR2 is ANQGSEA. The ends lost 5 bases at V and 0 bases at J; junction bases unmatched: 2. The CDR3: CSVRTGDSNQPQHF. CDR3 DNA: TGCAGCGTTCGGACAGGGGATAGCAATCAGCCCCAGCATTTT.

This chain connects TRBV12-3 or TRBV12-4 to TRBJ2-3; tentatively, D is TRBD1 or TRBD2 (5 bases each). This CDR3 has 13 residues. V lost 6 bases and J 8 bases, leaving 15 bases between the germline ends. The CDR3 sequence is CASSRDRLGTQYF. CDR3 coding DNA: TGTGCCAGCAGCCGGGACCGCCTAGGTACGCAGTATTTT.

The table lists this clonotype with many counts. The CDR3: CASSLVGSGMDTEAFF. For the CDR3, the DNA is TGTGCCAGCAGCTTGGTGGGATCGGGGATGGACACTGAAGCTTTCTTT. The J gene is TRBJ1-1, the V gene TRBV5-5, with D unresolved. The length of the CDR3 is 16 residues. The germline V and J ends were trimmed by 0 bases and 3 bases, with 15 bases remaining between them. Germline V gene data show CDR1 as SGHKS and CDR2 as YYEKEE (reference sequence). The whole variable domain, remainder taken from reference TRBV5-5 and TRBJ1-1, is DAGVTQSPTHLIKTRGQQVTLRCSPISGHKSVSWYQQVLGQGPQFIFQYYEKEERGRGNFPDRFSARQFPNYSSELNVNALLLGDSALYLCASSLVGSGMDTEAFFGQGTRLTVV.

The genes are TRBV10-3 and TRBJ2-2, with 7 bases identical to TRBD2. The CDR3 is 14 residues long. Germline CDR1 ENHRY, CDR2 SYGVKD. Germline trimming cut 8 bases from V and 2 bases from J; bases unmatched to any gene: 5. The CDR3 DNA follows: TGTGCCATCTCGCGGGAGATCAACACCGGGGAGCTGTTTTTT. Translating gives CAISREINTGELFF.

The V gene is TRBV7-2, the J gene TRBJ1-5; no clear D gene. Trimming took off 0 bases at V and 2 bases at J, with 5 bases between the two ends. CDR3 size: 14 residues. Germline CDR1 is SGHTA and CDR2 is FQGNSA. In nucleotides, the CDR3 is TGTGCCAGCAGCTTAGCGATGGGCAATCAGCCCCAGCATTTT. Its translation: CASSLAMGNQPQHF.

This clonotype appeared a few times. The rearrangement links TRBV28 to TRBJ1-5; 8 bases align to TRBD1. The germline V gene encodes CDR1 MDHEN and CDR2 SYDVKM. The CDR3 runs to 20 residues. Trimming took 3 bases from V and 1 from J; bases not matched to a gene: 17. This CDR3 reads CASSLETYFRTGMSNQPQHF. DNA for the CDR3: TGTGCCAGCAGTTTGGAAACCTACTTTCGGACAGGGATGAGCAATCAGCCCCAGCATTTT.

This clonotype was seen many times. V usage is TRBV19 and J usage is TRBJ1-5, with D perhaps matching TRBD1 (5 bases). Trimming shortened V by 6 bases and J by 7 bases, and 16 bases separated the two germline ends. The germline V gene has CDR1 LNHDA and CDR2 SQIVND (reference sequence). The CDR3 totals 14 residues. The CDR3 DNA reads as TGTGCCAGTAGGACCCGTGCCCGGGGGCAGCCCCAGCATTTT. This translates into CASRTRARGQPQHF.

The chain carries TRBV15 and TRBJ1-2; TRBD1 matches at 8 bases. Germline V gene data show CDR1 as LNHNV and CDR2 as YYDKDF (reference sequence). Germline trimming cut 0 bases from V and 8 bases from J; bases unmatched to any gene: 11. The CDR3 covers 16 residues. CDR3 DNA: TGTGCCACCAGCAGAGATCTATGGACAGGGATCTTAGGCTACACCTTC. This codes for CATSRDLWTGILGYTF.

This clonotype was detected ten times or more. The chain has TRBV20-1 and TRBJ1-6; no clear D. Trimming left V 6 bases short and J 0 bases short, with 15 bases between. Germline V gene lookup returns CDR1 DFQATT and CDR2 SNEGSKA (reference sequence). The CDR3 has 16 residues. The CDR3 is CSAPYLGSSYNSPLHF. In nucleotides, the CDR3 is TGCAGTGCCCCCTATCTGGGATCCTCCTATAATTCACCCCTCCACTTT.